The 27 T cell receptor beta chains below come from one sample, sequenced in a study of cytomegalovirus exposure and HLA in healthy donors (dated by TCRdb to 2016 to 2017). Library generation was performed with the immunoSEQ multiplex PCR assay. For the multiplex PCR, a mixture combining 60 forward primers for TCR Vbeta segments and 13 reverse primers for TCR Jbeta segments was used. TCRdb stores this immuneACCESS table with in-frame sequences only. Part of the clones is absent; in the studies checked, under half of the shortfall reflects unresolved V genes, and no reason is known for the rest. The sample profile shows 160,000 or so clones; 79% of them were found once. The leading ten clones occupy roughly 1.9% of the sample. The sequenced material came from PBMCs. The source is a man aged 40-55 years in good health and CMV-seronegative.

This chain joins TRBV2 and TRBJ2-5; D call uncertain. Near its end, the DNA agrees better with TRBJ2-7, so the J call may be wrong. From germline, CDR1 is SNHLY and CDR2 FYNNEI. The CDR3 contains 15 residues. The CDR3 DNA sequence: TGTGCCAGCAGCGCTACCCCGGTCCGTTTATACGAGCAGTACTTC. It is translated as CASSATPVRLYEQYF.

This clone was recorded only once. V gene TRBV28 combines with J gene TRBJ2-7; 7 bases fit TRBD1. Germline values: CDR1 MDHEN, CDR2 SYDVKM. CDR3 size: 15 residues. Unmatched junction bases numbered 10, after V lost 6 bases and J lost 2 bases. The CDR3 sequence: CASRHTGVGAYEQYF. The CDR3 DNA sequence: TGTGCCAGCAGGCATACAGGGGTTGGGGCCTACGAGCAGTACTTC.

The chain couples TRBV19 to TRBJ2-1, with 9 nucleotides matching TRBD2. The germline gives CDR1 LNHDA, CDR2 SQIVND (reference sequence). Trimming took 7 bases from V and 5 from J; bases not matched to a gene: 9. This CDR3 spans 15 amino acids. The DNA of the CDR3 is TGTGCCAGTACAATCACGACTAGCGGCAACAATGAGCAGTTCTTC. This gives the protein CASTITTSGNNEQFF.

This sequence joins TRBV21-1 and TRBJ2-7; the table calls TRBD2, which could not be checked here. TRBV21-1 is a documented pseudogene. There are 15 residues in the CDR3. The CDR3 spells CASSPPRGGEYEQYF. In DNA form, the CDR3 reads TGTGCCAGCAGCCCACCGCGGGGTGGGGAATACGAGCAGTACTTC.

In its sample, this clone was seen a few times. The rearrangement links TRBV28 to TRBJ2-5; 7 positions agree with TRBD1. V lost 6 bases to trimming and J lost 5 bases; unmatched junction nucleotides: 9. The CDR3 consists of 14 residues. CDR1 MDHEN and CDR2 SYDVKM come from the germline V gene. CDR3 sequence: CASSPTGSKETQYF. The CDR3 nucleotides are TGTGCCAGCAGCCCGACAGGGAGCAAGGAGACCCAGTACTTC.

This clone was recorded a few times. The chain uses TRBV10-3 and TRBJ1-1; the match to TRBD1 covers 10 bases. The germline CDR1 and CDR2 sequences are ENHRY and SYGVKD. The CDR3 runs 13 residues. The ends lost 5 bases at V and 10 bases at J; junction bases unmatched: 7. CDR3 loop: CAISPGTGEPAFF. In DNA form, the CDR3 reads TGTGCCATCAGTCCCGGGACAGGGGAACCAGCTTTCTTT.

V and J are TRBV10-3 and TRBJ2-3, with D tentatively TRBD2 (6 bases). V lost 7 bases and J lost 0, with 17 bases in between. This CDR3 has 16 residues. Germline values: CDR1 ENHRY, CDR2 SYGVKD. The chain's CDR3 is CAITGFSGSSTDTQYF. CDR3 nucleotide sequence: TGTGCCATCACAGGGTTTAGCGGTTCTAGCACAGATACGCAGTATTTT.

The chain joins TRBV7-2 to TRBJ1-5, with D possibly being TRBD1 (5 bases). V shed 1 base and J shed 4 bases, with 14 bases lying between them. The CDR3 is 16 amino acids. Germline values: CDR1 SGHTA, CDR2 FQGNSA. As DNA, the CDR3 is TGTGCCAGCAGCTTAGTGGGTCAGGGAAGTAATCAGCCCCAGCATTTT. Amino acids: CASSLVGQGSNQPQHF.

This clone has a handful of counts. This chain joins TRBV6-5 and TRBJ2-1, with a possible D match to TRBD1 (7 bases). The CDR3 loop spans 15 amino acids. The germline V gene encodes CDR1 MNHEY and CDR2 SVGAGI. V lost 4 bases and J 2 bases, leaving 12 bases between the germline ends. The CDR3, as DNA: TGTGCCAGCAGTTTGGAGGGACAGACCTACAATGAGCAGTTCTTC. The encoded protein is CASSLEGQTYNEQFF.

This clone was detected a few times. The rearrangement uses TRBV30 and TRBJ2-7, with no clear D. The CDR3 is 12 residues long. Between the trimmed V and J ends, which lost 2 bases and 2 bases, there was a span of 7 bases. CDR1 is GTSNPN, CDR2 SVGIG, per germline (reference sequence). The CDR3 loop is CAWSPSPYEQYF. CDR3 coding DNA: TGTGCCTGGAGTCCTTCCCCCTACGAGCAGTACTTC.

The CDR3 loop is CASKSLSSYNEQFF. Here the CDR3 DNA reads TGTGCCAGCAAGTCCCTGAGCTCCTACAATGAGCAGTTCTTC. This chain joins TRBV2 and TRBJ2-1; D is unresolved. Trimming stripped 7 bases from V and 0 bases from J, with 10 bases between. CDR1 and CDR2 (germline): SNHLY, FYNNEI. The CDR3 sequence is 14 residues long.

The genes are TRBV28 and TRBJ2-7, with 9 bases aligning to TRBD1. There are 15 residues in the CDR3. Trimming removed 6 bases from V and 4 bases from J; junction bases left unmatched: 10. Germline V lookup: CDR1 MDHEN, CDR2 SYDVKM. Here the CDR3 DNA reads TGTGCCAGCAGGGGACCGGGACAGGGAAGGTACGAGCAGTACTTC. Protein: CASRGPGQGRYEQYF.

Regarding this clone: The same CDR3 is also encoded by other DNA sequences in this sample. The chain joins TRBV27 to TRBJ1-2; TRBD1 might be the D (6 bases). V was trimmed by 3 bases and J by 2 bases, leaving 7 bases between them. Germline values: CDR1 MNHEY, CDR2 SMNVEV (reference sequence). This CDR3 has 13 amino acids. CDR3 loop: CASSFGQNYGYTF. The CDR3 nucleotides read TGTGCCAGCAGTTTTGGACAGAACTATGGCTACACCTTC.

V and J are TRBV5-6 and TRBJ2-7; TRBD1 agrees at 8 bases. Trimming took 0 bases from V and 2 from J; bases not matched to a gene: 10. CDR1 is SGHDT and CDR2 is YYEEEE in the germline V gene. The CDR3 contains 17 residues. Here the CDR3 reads CASSLAGTGLATYEQYF. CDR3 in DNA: TGTGCCAGCAGCTTGGCCGGGACAGGATTGGCGACCTACGAGCAGTACTTC.

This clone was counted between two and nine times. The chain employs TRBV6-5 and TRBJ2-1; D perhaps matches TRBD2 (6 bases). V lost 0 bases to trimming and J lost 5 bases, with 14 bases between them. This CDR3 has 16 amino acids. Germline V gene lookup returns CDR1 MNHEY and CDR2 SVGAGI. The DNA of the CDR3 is TGTGCCAGCAGTTACTCGCTAGCGAGGGGCAACAATGAGCAGTTCTTC. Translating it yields CASSYSLARGNNEQFF.

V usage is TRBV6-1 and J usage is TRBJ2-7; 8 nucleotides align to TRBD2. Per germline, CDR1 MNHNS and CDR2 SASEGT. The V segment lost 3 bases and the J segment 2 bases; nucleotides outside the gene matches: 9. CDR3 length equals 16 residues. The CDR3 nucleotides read TGTGCCAGCAGTGATTCACGACTAGCGAGTACCTACGAGCAGTACTTC. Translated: CASSDSRLASTYEQYF.

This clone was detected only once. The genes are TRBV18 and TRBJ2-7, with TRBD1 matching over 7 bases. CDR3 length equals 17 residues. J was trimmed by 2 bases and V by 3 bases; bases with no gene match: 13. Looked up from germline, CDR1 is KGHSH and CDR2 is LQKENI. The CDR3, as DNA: TGTGCCAGCTCACCGGTGTATGGGACAGCACTAACCTACGAGCAGTACTTC. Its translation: CASSPVYGTALTYEQYF.

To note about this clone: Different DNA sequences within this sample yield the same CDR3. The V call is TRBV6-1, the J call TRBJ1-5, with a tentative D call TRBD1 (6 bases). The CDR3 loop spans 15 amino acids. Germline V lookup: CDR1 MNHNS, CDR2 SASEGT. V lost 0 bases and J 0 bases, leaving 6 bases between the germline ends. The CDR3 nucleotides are TGTGCCAGCAGTGAAGCAGGGGGTAGCAATCAGCCCCAGCATTTT. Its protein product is CASSEAGGSNQPQHF.

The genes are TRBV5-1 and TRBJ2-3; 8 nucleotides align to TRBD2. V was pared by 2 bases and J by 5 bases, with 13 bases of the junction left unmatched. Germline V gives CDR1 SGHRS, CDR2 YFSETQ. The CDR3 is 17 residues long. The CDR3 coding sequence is TGCGCCAGCAGCTTTAGACCAGCGGGAGCAAATCTAGATACGCAGTATTTT. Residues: CASSFRPAGANLDTQYF.

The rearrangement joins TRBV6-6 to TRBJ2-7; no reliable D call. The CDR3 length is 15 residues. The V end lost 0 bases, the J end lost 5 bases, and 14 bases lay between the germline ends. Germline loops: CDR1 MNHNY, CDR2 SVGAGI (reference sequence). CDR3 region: CASSYSISWSNEQYF. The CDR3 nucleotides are TGTGCCAGCAGTTACTCTATCAGTTGGAGCAACGAGCAGTACTTC.

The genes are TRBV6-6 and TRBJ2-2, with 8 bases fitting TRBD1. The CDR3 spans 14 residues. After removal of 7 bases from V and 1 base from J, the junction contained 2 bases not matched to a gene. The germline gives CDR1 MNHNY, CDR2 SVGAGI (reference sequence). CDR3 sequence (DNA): TGTGCCAGCATCGGGACAGGGAACACCGGGGAGCTGTTTTTT. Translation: CASIGTGNTGELFF.

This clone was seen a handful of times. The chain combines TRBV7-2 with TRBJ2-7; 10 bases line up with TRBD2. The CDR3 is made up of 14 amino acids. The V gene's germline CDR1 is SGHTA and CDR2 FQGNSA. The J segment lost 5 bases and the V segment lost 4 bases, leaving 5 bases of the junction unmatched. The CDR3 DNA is TGTGCCAGCAGCTCTAGCGGGGGCCCCCACGAGCAGTACTTC. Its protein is CASSSSGGPHEQYF. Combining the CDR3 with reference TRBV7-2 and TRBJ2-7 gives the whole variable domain GAGVSQSPSNKVTEKGKDVELRCDPISGHTALYWYRQSLGQGLEFLIYFQGNSAPDKSGLPSDRFSAERTGGSVSTLTIQRTQQEDSAVYLCASSSSGGPHEQYFGPGTRLTVT.

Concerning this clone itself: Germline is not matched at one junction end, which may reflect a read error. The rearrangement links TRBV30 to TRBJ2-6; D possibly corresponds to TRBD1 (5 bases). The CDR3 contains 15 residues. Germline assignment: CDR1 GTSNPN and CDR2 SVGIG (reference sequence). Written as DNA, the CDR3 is TGTGCCTGGAGTCCAGGCCGGGCTGGGGCCAACGGCCTGACTTTC. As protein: CAWSPGRAGANGLTF.

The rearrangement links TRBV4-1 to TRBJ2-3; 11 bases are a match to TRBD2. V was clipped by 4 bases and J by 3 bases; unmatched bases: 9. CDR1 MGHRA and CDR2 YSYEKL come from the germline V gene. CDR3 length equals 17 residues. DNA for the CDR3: TGCGCCAGCAGCCTCGGACTAGCGGGTGTGAGGACAGATACGCAGTATTTT. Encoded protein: CASSLGLAGVRTDTQYF.

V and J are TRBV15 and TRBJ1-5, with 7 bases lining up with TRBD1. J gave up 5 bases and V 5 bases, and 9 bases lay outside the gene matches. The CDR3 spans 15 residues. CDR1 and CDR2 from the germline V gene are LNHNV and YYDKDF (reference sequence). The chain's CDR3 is CATSGRDSFYQPQHF. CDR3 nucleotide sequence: TGTGCCACCAGCGGACGGGACAGCTTTTATCAGCCCCAGCATTTT. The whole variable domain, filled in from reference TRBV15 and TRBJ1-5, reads DAMVIQNPRYQVTQFGKPVTLSCSQTLNHNVMYWYQQKSSQAPKLLFHYYDKDFNNEADTPDNFQSRRPNTSFCFLDIRSPGLGDTAMYLCATSGRDSFYQPQHFGDGTRLSIL.

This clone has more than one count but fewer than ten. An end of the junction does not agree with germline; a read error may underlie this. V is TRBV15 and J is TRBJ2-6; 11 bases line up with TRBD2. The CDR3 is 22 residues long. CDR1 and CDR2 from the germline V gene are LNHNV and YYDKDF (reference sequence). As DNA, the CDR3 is TGTGCCACCAGCAGAGTCCCGATTCGGACTAGCGGGCCGCTCTCTGGGGCCAACGGCCTGACTTTC. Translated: CATSRVPIRTSGPLSGANGLTF.

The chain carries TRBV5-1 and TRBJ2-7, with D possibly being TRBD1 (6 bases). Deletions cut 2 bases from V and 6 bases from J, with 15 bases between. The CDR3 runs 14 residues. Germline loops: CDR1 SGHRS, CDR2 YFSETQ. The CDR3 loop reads CASSFERIGGEQYF. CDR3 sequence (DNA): TGCGCCAGCAGCTTTGAAAGGATAGGGGGCGAGCAGTACTTC.